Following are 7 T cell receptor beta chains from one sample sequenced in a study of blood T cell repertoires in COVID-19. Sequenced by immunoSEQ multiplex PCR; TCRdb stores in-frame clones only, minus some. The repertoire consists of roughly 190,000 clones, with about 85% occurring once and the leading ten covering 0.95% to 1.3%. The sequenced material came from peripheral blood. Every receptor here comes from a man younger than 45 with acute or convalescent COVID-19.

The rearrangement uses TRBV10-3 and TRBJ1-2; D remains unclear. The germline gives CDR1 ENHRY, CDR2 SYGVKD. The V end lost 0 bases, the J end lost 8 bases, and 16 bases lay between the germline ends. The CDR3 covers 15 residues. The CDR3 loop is CAISESTRRREGYTF. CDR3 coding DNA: TGTGCCATCAGTGAGTCGACTCGCCGACGGGAAGGCTACACCTTC.

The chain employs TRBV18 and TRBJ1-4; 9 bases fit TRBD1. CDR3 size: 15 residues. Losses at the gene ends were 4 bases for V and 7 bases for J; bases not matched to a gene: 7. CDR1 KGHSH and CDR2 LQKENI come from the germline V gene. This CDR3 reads CASSQLTGGGEKLFF. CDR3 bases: TGTGCCAGCTCACAACTAACAGGGGGCGGTGAAAAACTGTTTTTT. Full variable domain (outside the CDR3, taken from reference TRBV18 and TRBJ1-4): NAGVMQNPRHLVRRRGQEARLRCSPMKGHSHVYWYRQLPEEGLKFMVYLQKENIIDESGMPKERFSAEFPKEGPSILRIQQVVRGDSAAYFCASSQLTGGGEKLFFGSGTQLSVL.

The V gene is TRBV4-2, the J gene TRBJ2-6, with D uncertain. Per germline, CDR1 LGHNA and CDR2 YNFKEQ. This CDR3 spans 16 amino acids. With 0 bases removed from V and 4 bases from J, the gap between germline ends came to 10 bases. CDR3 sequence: CASSQDYTVGANVLTF. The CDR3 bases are TGTGCCAGCAGCCAAGATTACACAGTCGGGGCCAACGTCCTGACTTTC.

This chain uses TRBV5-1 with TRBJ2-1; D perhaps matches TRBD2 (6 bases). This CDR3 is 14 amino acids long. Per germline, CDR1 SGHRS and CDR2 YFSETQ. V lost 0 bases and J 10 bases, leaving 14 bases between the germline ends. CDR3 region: CASSLGPGSFEQFF. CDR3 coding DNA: TGCGCCAGCAGCTTGGGGCCCGGGAGTTTCGAGCAGTTCTTC.

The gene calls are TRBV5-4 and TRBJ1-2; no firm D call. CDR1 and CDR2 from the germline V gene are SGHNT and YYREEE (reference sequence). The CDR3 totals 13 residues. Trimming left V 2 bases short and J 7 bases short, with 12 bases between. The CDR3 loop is CASSFHQFGGYTF. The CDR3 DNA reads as TGTGCCAGCAGCTTCCACCAATTCGGTGGCTACACCTTC.

For the CDR3, the DNA is TGTGCCAGCCGACCTACGGGGAGCTCCTACGAGCAGTACTTC. Protein sequence: CASRPTGSSYEQYF. The V gene is TRBV6-5, the J gene TRBJ2-7; tentative D call: TRBD2 (5 bases). The CDR3 is 14 amino acids. CDR1 MNHEY and CDR2 SVGAGI come from the germline V gene. V lost 8 bases and J 0 bases, leaving 14 bases between the germline ends.

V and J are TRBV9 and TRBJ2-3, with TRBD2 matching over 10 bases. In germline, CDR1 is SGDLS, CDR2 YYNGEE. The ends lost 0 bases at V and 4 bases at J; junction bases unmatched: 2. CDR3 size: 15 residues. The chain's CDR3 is CASSVASGGADTQYF. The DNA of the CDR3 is TGTGCCAGCAGCGTAGCTAGCGGGGGCGCAGATACGCAGTATTTT.